A selection of T cell receptor beta chains follows, all from one sample in a study of technical replicates of blood from several donors. Here immunoSEQ multiplex PCR was the method, and the copy in TCRdb shows in-frame clones only, minus some. The sample contains 45,000 to 60,000 clones, approximately 94% of which appear only once. The sequenced sample was PBMCs. These receptors were taken from a human donor in good health. Some clones in this sample may be carry-over from other donors' samples. CDR3s include the opening cysteine and the closing phenylalanine or tryptophan. The D gene is left open where the match is weak. Size is omitted from some rows. Given values are once, few, many or a class for expanded clones.

d_gene	abundance	v_gene	j_gene	CDR3aa	CDR3nt
TRBD1	-	TRBV2	TRBJ2-6	CASRDRAGANVLTF	TGTGCCAGCAGGGACAGGGCTGGGGCCAACGTCCTGACTTTC
TRBD2	-	TRBV7-8	TRBJ2-7	CASSYVGLAGPLEYF	TGTGCCAGCAGCTATGTAGGACTAGCGGGGCCCCTTGAGTACTTC
-	-	TRBV11-2	TRBJ2-3	CASSLGGRSSTDTQYF	TGTGCCAGCAGCTTAGGGGGCCGGAGCAGCACAGATACGCAGTATTTT
-	-	TRBV13	TRBJ2-5	CASSLGLMSDTETQYF	TGTGCCAGCAGCTTAGGCCTAATGAGCGATACGGAGACCCAGTACTTC
-	-	TRBV7-2	TRBJ1-1	CASSFGRTLEAFF	TGTGCCAGCAGCTTCGGACGGACTCTCGAAGCTTTCTTT
-	-	TRBV19	TRBJ1-6	CASSDLKSENSPLHF	TGTGCCAGTAGTGACCTTAAGAGCGAGAATTCACCCCTCCACTTT
-	-	TRBV11-3	TRBJ2-3	CARPVSDGLPRRADTQYF	TGTGCCAGACCCGTTTCCGACGGGTTACCAAGGAGGGCAGATACGCAGTATTTT
-	-	TRBV30	TRBJ1-3	CAWSPWGFGNTIYF	TGTGCCTGGAGCCCGTGGGGCTTTGGAAACACCATATATTTT
TRBD2	-	TRBV15	TRBJ2-3	CATSSWLADSTDTQYF	TGTGCCACCAGCAGTTGGCTAGCGGATAGCACAGATACGCAGTATTTT
-	-	TRBV9	TRBJ2-4	CASSPEGGQRNIQYF	TGTGCCAGCAGCCCCGAGGGAGGCCAAAGGAACATTCAGTACTTC
-	-	TRBV5-4	TRBJ2-2	CASSLPTSPNTGELFF	TGTGCCAGCAGCTTGCCCACTAGCCCGAACACCGGGGAGCTGTTTTTT
-	-	TRBV5-6	TRBJ2-2	CASRTDRNTGELFF	TGTGCCAGCAGAACCGACAGAAACACCGGGGAGCTGTTTTTT
-	-	TRBV19	TRBJ2-2	CASSMGALTGELFF	TGTGCCAGTAGTATGGGGGCCCTCACCGGGGAGCTGTTTTTT
-	-	TRBV4-3	TRBJ1-6	CASSRGGGVWGSPLHF	TGCGCCAGCAGCCGGGGGGGCGGCGTCTGGGGTTCACCCCTCCACTTT
TRBD1	-	TRBV4-3	TRBJ1-2	CASSPSRDSPRYGYTF	TGCGCCAGCAGCCCTAGCAGGGACAGCCCGAGATATGGCTACACCTTC
TRBD1	-	TRBV7-9	TRBJ2-7	CASSPQGQGTSYEQYF	TGTGCCAGCAGCCCACAGGGACAGGGTACCTCCTACGAGCAGTACTTC
TRBD2	-	TRBV5-5	TRBJ2-2	CASSLASGVTGELFF	TGTGCCAGCAGCTTGGCTAGCGGGGTCACCGGGGAGCTGTTTTTT
TRBD2	-	TRBV6-1	TRBJ2-7	CASSESLAGSNEQYF	TGTGCCAGCAGTGAATCCCTAGCGGGGTCCAACGAGCAGTACTTC
-	-	TRBV19	TRBJ2-2	CASSSRNGELFF	TGTGCCAGTAGTAGCAGGAACGGGGAGCTGTTTTTT
-	-	TRBV7-9	TRBJ1-1	CASSLQKGWGNTEAFF	TGTGCCAGCAGCTTACAGAAGGGGTGGGGGAACACTGAAGCTTTCTTT
TRBD2	-	TRBV5-1	TRBJ2-3	CASLPRPSGGTDTQYF	TGCGCCAGCCTCCCCCGTCCTAGCGGGGGAACAGATACGCAGTATTTT
-	-	TRBV7-2	TRBJ1-4	CASRPGGGTNEKLFF	TGTGCCAGCAGGCCTGGGGGGGGGACAAATGAAAAACTGTTTTTT
-	-	TRBV21-1	TRBJ2-5	CASSKYGGWAQETQYF	TGTGCCAGCAGCAAATATGGAGGTTGGGCCCAAGAGACCCAGTACTTC
-	-	TRBV7-2	TRBJ2-5	CASSLKRSRVGQETQYF	TGTGCCAGCAGCTTAAAACGGAGCAGGGTGGGGCAAGAGACCCAGTACTTC
TRBD2	once	TRBV2	TRBJ2-7	CASRLGTSGTYEQYF	TGTGCCAGCAGACTCGGGACTAGCGGAACCTACGAGCAGTACTTC
TRBD2	-	TRBV9	TRBJ2-3	CASSVGFGRGGGDTQYF	TGTGCCAGCAGCGTAGGGTTTGGGCGGGGGGGAGGAGATACGCAGTATTTT
-	-	TRBV18	TRBJ1-4	CASSPGENEKLFF	TGTGCCAGCTCACCTGGAGAGAATGAAAAACTGTTTTTT
-	-	TRBV25-1	TRBJ1-4	CASSELEPANEKLFF	TGTGCCAGCAGCGAACTAGAGCCAGCTAATGAAAAACTGTTTTTT
-	-	TRBV5-6	TRBJ1-2	CASSLLLREYGYTF	TGTGCCAGCAGCCTGCTCCTCCGGGAGTATGGCTACACCTTC
TRBD2	-	TRBV6-5	TRBJ2-7	CATLGGAYEQYF	TGTGCCACCTTGGGGGGGGCCTACGAGCAGTACTTC